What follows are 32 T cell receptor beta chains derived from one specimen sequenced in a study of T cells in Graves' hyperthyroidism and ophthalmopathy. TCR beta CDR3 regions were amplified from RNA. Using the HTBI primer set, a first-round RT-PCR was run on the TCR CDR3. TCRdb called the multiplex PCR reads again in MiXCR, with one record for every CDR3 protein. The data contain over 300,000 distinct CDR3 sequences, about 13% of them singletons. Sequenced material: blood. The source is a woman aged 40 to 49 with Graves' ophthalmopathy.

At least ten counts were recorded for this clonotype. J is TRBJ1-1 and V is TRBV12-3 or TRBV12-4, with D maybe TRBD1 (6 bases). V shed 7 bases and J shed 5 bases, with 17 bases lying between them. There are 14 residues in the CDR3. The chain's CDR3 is CASTPGGLGTEAFF. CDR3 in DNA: TGTGCCAGCACCCCGGGGGGGCTGGGGACTGAAGCTTTCTTT.

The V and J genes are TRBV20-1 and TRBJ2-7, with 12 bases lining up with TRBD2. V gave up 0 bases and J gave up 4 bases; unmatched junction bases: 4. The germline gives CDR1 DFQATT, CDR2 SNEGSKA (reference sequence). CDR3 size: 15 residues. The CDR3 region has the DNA TGCAGTGCTAGAGATCCCGGGACTAGCGGGTACGAGCAGTACTTC. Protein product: CSARDPGTSGYEQYF.

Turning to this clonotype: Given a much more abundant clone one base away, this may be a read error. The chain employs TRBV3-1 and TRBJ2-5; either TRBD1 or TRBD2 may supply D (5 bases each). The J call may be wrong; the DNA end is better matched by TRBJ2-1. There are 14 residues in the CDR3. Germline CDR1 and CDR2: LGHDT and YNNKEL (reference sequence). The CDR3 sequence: CASSRGESQETQFF. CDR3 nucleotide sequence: TGTGCCAGCAGCAGAGGGGAAAGCCAAGAGACCCAGTTCTTC.

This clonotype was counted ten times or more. The CDR3 loop is CASSRDSPQPQHF. CDR3 in DNA: TGTGCCAGTAGTAGGGACAGCCCACAGCCCCAGCATTTT. The chain uses TRBV19 and TRBJ1-5; TRBD1 aligns across 7 bases. Germline lookup yields CDR1 LNHDA and CDR2 SQIVND (reference sequence). Germline trimming cut 4 bases from V and 7 bases from J; bases unmatched to any gene: 4. The CDR3 loop spans 13 amino acids.

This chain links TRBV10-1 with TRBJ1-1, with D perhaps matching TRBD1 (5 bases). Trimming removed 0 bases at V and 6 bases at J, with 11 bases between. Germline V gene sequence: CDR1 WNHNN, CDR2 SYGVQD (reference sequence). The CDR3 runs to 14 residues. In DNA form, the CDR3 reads TGCGCCAGCAGTGAGTCCGGAGGGGATCCTGAAGCTTTCTTT. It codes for CASSESGGDPEAFF.

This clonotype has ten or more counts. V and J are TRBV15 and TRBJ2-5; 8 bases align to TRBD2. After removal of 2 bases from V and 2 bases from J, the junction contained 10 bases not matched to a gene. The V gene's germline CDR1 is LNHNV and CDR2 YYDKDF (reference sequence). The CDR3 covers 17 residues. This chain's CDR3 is CATSRSLAGTSQETQYF. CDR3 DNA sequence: TGTGCCACCAGCAGATCATTAGCGGGGACCTCTCAAGAGACCCAGTACTTC.

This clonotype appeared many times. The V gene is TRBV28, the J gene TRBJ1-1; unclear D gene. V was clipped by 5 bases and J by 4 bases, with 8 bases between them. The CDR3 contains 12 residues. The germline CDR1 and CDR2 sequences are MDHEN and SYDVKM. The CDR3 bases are TGTGCCAGCAGTGGCGGGCTCACTGAAGCTTTCTTT. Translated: CASSGGLTEAFF.

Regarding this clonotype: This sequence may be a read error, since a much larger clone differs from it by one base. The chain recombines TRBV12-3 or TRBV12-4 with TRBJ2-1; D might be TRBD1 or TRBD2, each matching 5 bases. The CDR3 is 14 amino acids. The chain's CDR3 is CASSLWGSYNEQSF. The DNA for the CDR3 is TGTGCCAGCAGTTTATGGGGGTCCTACAATGAGCAGTCCTTC.

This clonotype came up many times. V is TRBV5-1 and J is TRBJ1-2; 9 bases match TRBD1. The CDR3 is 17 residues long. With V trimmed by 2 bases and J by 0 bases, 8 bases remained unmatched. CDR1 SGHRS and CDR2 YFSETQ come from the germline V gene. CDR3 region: CASSFWTGAVTNYGYTF. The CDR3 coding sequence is TGCGCCAGCAGCTTCTGGACAGGGGCGGTAACTAACTATGGCTACACCTTC.

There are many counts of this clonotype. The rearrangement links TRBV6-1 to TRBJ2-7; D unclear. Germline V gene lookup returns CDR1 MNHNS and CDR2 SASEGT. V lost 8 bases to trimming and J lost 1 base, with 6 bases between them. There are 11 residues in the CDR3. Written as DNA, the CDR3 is TGTGCCAGCGGCCATTCCTACGAGCAGTACTTC. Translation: CASGHSYEQYF.

CDR3 sequence: CASSRLAPNTGELFF. The CDR3 bases are TGCGCCAGCAGCCGACTAGCGCCAAACACCGGGGAGCTGTTTTTT. The rearrangement uses TRBV4-1 and TRBJ2-2, with 8 bases aligning to TRBD2. Trimming took 4 bases from V and 2 from J; bases not matched to a gene: 3. Germline loops: CDR1 MGHRA, CDR2 YSYEKL. CDR3 length equals 15 residues.

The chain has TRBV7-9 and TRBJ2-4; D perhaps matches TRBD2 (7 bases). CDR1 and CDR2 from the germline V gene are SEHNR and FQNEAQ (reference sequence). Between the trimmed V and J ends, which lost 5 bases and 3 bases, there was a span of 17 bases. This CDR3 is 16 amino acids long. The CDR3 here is CASSLGGPGRKNIQYF. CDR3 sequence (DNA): TGTGCCAGCAGCCTCGGGGGGCCGGGACGCAAAAACATTCAGTACTTC.

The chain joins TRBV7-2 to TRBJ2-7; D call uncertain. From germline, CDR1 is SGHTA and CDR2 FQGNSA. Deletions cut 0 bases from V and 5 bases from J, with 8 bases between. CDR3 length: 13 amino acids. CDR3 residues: CASSLAGSHEQYF. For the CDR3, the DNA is TGTGCCAGCAGCTTAGCCGGTTCCCACGAGCAGTACTTC.

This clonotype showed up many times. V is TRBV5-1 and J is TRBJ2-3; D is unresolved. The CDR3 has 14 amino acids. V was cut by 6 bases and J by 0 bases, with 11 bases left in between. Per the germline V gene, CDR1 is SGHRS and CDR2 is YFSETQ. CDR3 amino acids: CASKELPSTDTQYF. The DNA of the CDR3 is TGCGCCAGCAAGGAACTACCCAGCACAGATACGCAGTATTTT.

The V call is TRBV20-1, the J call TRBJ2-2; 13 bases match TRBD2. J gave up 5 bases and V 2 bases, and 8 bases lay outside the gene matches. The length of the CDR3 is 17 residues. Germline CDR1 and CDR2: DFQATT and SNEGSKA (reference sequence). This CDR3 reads CSARPRTSGSSTGELFF. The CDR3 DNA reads TGCAGTGCTAGACCCCGGACTAGCGGGAGTAGTACCGGGGAGCTGTTTTTT.

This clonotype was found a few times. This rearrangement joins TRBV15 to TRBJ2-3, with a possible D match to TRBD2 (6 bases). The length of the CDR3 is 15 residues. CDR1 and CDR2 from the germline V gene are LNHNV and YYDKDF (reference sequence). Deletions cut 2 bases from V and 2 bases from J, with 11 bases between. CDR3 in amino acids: CATSRLADHTDTQYF. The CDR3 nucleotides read TGTGCCACCAGCAGATTAGCGGACCACACAGATACGCAGTATTTT.

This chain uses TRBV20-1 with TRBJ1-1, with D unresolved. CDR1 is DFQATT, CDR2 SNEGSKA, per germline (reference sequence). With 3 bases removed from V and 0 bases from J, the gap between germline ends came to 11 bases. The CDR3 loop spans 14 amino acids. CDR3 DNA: TGCAGTGCTAGTAGGTCAGGCTTGAACACTGAAGCTTTCTTT. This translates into CSASRSGLNTEAFF.

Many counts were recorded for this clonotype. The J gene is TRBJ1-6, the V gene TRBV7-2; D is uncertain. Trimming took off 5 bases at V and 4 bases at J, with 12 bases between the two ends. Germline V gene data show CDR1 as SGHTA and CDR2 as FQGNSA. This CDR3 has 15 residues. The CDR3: CASSPSREYNSPLHF. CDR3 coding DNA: TGTGCCAGCAGCCCAAGTAGAGAATATAATTCACCCCTCCACTTT.

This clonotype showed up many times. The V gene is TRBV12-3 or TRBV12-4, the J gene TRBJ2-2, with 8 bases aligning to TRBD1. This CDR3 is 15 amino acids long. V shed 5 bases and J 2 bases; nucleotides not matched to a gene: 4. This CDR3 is CASSTGQGNTGELFF. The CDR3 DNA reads TGTGCCAGCAGTACCGGACAGGGAAACACCGGGGAGCTGTTTTTT.

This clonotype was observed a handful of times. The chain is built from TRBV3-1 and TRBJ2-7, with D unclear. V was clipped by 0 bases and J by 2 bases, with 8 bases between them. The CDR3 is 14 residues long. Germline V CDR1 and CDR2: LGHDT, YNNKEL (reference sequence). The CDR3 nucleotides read TGTGCCAGCAGCCAAGAACGTGGGACCTACGAGCAGTACTTC. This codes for CASSQERGTYEQYF.

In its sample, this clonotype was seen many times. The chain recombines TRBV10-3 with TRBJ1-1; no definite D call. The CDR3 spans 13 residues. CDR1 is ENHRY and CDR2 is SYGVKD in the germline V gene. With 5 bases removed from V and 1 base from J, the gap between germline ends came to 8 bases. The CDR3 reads CAISPTENTEAFF. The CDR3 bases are TGTGCCATCAGTCCGACGGAGAACACTGAAGCTTTCTTT.

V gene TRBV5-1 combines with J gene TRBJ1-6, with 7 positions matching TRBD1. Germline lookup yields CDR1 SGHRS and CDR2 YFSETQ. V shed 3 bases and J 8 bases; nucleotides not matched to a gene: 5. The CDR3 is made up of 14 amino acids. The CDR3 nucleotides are TGCGCCAGCAGCTCGGGACAGTGGGATTCACCCCTCCACTTT. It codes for CASSSGQWDSPLHF. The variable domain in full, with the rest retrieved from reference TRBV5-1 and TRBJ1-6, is KAGVTQTPRYLIKTRGQQVTLSCSPISGHRSVSWYQQTPGQGLQFLFEYFSETQRNKGNFPGRFSGRQFSNSRSEMNVSTLELGDSALYLCASSSGQWDSPLHFGNGTRLTVT.

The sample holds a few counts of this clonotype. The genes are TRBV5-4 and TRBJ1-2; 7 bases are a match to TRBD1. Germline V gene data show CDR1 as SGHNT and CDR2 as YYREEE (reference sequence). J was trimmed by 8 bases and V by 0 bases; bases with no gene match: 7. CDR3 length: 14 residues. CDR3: CASSLVEGAQGYTF. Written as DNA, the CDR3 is TGTGCCAGCAGCTTGGTAGAGGGGGCGCAGGGCTACACCTTC.

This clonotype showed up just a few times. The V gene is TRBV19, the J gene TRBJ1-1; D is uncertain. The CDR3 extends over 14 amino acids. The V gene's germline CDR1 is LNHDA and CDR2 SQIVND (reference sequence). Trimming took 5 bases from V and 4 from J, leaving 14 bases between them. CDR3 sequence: CASSLIGGSTEAFF. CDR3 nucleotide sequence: TGTGCCAGTAGTCTCATTGGTGGTTCCACTGAAGCTTTCTTT. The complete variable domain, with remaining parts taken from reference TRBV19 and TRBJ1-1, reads DGGITQSPKYLFRKEGQNVTLSCEQNLNHDAMYWYRQDPGQGLRLIYYSQIVNDFQKGDIAEGYSVSREKKESFPLTVTSAQKNPTAFYLCASSLIGGSTEAFFGQGTRLTVV.

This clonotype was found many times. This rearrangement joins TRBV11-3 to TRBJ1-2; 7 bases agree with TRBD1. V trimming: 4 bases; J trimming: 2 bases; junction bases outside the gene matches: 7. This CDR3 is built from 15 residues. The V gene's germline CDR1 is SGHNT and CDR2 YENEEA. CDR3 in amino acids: CASSSRTGTNYGYTF. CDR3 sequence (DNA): TGTGCCAGCAGCTCCCGGACAGGTACCAACTATGGCTACACCTTC.

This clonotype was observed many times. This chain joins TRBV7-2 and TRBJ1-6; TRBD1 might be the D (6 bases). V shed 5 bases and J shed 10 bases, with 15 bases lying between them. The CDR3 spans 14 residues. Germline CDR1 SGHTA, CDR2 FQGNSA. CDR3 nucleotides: TGTGCCAGCAGCCTGGACAGTATGTGGTCACCCCTCCACTTT. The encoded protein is CASSLDSMWSPLHF.

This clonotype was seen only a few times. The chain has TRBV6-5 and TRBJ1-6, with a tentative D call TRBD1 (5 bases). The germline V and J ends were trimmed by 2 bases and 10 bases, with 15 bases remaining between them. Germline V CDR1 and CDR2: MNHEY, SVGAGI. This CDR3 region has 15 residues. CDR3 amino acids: CASSYSGTAGSPLHF. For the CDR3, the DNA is TGTGCCAGCAGTTACAGTGGGACTGCGGGGTCACCCCTCCACTTT.

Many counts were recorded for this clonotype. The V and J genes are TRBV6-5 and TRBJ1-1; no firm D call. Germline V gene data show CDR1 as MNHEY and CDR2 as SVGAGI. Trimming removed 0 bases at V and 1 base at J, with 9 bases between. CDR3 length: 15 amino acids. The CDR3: CASSYSGVANTEAFF. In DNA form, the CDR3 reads TGTGCCAGCAGTTACTCGGGTGTAGCGAACACTGAAGCTTTCTTT.

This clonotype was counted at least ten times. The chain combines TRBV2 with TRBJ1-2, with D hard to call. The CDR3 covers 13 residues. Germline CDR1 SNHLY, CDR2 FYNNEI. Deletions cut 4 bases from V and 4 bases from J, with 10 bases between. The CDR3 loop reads CASSVQASYGYTF. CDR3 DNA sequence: TGTGCCAGCAGTGTGCAGGCTAGCTATGGCTACACCTTC.

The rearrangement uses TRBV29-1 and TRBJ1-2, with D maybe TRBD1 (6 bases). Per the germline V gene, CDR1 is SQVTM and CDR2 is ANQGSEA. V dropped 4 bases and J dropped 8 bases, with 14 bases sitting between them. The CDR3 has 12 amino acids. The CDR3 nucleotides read TGCAGCGTTGTCCCAGGGGACCTAGGCTACACCTTC. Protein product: CSVVPGDLGYTF.

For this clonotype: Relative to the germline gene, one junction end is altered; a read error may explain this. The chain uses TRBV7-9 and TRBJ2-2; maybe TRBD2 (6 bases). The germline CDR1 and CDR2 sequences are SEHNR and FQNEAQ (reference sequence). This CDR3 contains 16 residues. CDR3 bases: TGCGCCAGCAGTACCAAGCCAGGGACTAACACCGGGGAGCTGTTTTTT. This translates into CASSTKPGTNTGELFF.

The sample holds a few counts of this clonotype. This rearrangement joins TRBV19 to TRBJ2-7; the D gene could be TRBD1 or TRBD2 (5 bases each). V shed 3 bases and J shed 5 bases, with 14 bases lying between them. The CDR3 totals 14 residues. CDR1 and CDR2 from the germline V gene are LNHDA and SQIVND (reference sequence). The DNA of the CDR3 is TGTGCCAGTAGTATTGACCCAGGGACGAACGAGCAGTACTTC. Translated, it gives CASSIDPGTNEQYF.